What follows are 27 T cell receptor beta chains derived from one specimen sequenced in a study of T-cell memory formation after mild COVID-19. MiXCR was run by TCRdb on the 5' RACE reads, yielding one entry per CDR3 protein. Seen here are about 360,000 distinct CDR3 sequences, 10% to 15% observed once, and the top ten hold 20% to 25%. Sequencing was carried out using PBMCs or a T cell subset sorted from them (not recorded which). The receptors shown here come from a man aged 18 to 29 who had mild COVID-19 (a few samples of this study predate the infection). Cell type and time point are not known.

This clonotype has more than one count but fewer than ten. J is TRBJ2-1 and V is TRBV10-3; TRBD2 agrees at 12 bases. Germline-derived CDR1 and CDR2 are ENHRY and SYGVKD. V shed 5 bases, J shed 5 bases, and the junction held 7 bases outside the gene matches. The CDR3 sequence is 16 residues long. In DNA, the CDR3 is TGTGCCATCAGTCCCCAGACTAGCGGGGGCAACAATGAGCAGTTCTTC. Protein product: CAISPQTSGGNNEQFF.

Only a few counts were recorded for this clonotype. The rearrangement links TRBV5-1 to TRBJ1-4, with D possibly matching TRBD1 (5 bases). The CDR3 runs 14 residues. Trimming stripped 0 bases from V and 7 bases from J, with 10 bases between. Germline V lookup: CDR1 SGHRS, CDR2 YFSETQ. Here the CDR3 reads CASSLGQGLEKLFF. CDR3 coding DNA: TGCGCCAGCAGCTTGGGTCAGGGCCTTGAAAAACTGTTTTTT.

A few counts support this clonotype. The CDR3 sequence is CASSSTGSSYNEQFF. The CDR3 bases are TGCGCCAGCAGCTCGACAGGGAGCTCCTACAATGAGCAGTTCTTC. This chain links TRBV5-1 with TRBJ2-1; 7 nucleotides match TRBD1. With V trimmed by 3 bases and J by 0 bases, 3 bases remained unmatched. The CDR3 consists of 15 residues. From germline, CDR1 is SGHRS and CDR2 YFSETQ.

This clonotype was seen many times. CDR3 region: CASSQDFGTLGTGELFF. CDR3 coding DNA: TGCGCCAGCAGCCAAGATTTCGGCACCCTAGGGACCGGGGAGCTGTTTTTT. V usage is TRBV4-1 and J usage is TRBJ2-2; D is undetermined. This CDR3 has 17 amino acids. The germline gives CDR1 MGHRA, CDR2 YSYEKL. V lost 0 bases to trimming and J lost 5 bases, with 16 bases between them.

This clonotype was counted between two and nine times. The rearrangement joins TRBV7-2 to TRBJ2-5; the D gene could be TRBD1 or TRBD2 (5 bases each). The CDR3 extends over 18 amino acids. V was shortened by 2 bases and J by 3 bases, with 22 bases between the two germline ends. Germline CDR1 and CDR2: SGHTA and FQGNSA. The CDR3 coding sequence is TGTGCCAGCAGCTTAAGGGCTAGGGGACGGCCGACGGAAGAGACCCAGTACTTC. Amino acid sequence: CASSLRARGRPTEETQYF. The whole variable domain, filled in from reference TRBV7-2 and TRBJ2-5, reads GAGVSQSPSNKVTEKGKDVELRCDPISGHTALYWYRQSLGQGLEFLIYFQGNSAPDKSGLPSDRFSAERTGGSVSTLTIQRTQQEDSAVYLCASSLRARGRPTEETQYFGPGTRLLVL.

CDR3 loop: CASSPHPAPDASYNEQFF. CDR3 bases: TGCGCCAGCAGCCCCCACCCCGCCCCGGATGCCTCCTACAATGAGCAGTTCTTC. This sequence joins TRBV4-3 and TRBJ2-1; D unresolved. Deletions cut 4 bases from V and 0 bases from J, with 19 bases between. Germline V gives CDR1 LGHNA, CDR2 YSLEER. This CDR3 region has 18 residues.

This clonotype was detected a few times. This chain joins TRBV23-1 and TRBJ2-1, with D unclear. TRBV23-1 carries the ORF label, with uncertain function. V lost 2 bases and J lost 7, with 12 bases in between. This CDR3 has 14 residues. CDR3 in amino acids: CASSQPPSANEQFF. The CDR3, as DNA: TGCGCCAGCAGTCAACCCCCCTCGGCGAATGAGCAGTTCTTC.

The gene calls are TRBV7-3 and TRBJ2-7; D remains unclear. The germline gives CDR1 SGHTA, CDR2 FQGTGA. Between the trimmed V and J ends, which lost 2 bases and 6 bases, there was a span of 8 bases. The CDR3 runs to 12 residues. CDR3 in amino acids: CASSLYQREQYF. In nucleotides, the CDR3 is TGTGCCAGCAGCTTATACCAACGCGAGCAGTACTTC.

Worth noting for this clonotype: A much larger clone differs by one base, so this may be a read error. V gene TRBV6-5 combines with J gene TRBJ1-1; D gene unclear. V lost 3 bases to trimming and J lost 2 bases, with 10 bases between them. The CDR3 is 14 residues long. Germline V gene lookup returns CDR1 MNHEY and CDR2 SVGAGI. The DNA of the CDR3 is TGTGCCAGCAGTTATTATGGGGATAACACTGAAGCTTTCTTT. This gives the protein CASSYYGDNTEAFF.

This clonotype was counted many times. The CDR3: CASSITGTVLSYEQYF. Written as DNA, the CDR3 is TGTGCCAGCAGTATCACCGGGACAGTCCTCTCCTACGAGCAGTACTTC. J is TRBJ2-7 and V is TRBV7-2; 7 positions match TRBD1. The CDR3 sequence is 16 residues long. Germline lookup yields CDR1 SGHTA and CDR2 FQGNSA. V trimming: 6 bases; J trimming: 0 bases; junction bases outside the gene matches: 11.

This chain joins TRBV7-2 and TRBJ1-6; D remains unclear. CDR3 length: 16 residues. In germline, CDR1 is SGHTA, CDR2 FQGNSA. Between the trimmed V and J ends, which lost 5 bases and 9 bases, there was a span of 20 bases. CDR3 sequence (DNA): TGTGCCAGCAGCCGAAACATGGACGGCGCAGGTTCACCCCTCCACTTT. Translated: CASSRNMDGAGSPLHF. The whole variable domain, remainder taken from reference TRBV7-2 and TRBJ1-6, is GAGVSQSPSNKVTEKGKDVELRCDPISGHTALYWYRQSLGQGLEFLIYFQGNSAPDKSGLPSDRFSAERTGGSVSTLTIQRTQQEDSAVYLCASSRNMDGAGSPLHFGNGTRLTVT.

CDR3 sequence: CSVVIRSSYEQYF. The CDR3 DNA is TGCAGCGTTGTTATTAGGAGCTCCTACGAGCAGTACTTC. V and J are TRBV29-1 and TRBJ2-7; D gene unclear. Deletions cut 4 bases from V and 0 bases from J, with 10 bases between. This CDR3 is 13 amino acids long. Germline-derived CDR1 and CDR2 are SQVTM and ANQGSEA.

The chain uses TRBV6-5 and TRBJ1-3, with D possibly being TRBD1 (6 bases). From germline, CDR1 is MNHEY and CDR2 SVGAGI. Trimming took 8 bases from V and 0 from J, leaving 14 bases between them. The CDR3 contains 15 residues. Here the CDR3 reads CASQYRVSSGNTIYF. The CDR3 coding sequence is TGTGCCAGCCAGTACAGGGTTAGCTCTGGAAACACCATATATTTT.

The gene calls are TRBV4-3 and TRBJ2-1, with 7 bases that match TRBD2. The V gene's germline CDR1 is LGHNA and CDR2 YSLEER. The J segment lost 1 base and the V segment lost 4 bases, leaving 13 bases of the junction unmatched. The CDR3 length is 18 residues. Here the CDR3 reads CASSRLGTGGGSYNEQFF. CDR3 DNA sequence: TGCGCCAGCAGCCGTCTTGGTACGGGGGGTGGTTCCTACAATGAGCAGTTCTTC.

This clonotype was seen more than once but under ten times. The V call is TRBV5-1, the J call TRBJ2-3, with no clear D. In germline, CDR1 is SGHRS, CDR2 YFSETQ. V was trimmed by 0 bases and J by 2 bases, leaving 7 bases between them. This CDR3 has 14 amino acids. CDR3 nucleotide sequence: TGCGCCAGCAGCTTGGACGAGTTCACAGATACGCAGTATTTT. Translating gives CASSLDEFTDTQYF.

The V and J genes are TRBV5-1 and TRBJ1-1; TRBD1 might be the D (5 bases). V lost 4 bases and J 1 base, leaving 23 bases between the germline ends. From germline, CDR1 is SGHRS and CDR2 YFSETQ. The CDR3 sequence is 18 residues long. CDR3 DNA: TGCGCCAGCAGCACGAGGCTGAGGGGAGGGTTAGGGAACACTGAAGCTTTCTTT. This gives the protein CASSTRLRGGLGNTEAFF.

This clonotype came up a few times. CDR3 in amino acids: CASSFGTSVSYEQYV. CDR3 DNA sequence: TGTGCCAGCAGTTTCGGGACTAGCGTTTCCTACGAGCAGTACGTC. This sequence joins TRBV12-3 or TRBV12-4 and TRBJ2-7; 10 positions agree with TRBD2. This CDR3 region has 15 residues. Trimming at V came to 3 bases and at J to 1 base, leaving 3 bases not matched to a gene.

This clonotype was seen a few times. The CDR3 reads CASNNAWDSSSYNEQFF. The CDR3 bases are TGTGCCAGCAACAATGCTTGGGACAGCTCCTCCTACAATGAGCAGTTCTTC. The chain recombines TRBV7-9 with TRBJ2-1; 7 nucleotides agree with TRBD1. V trimming: 7 bases; J trimming: 0 bases; junction bases outside the gene matches: 12. Germline lookup yields CDR1 SEHNR and CDR2 FQNEAQ (reference sequence). This CDR3 spans 17 amino acids.

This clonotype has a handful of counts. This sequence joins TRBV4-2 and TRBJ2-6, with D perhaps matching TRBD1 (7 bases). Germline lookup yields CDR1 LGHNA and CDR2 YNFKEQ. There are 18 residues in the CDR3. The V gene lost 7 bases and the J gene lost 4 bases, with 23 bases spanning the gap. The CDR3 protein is CASTYGGGQVTGANVLTF. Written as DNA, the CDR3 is TGTGCCAGCACTTACGGGGGAGGACAGGTAACCGGGGCCAACGTCCTGACTTTC.

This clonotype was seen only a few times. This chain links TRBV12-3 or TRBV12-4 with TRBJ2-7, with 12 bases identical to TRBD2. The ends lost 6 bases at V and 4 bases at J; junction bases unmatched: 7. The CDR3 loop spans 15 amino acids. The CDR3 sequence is CASRTGLAGLYEQYV. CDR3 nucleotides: TGTGCCAGCAGAACGGGACTAGCGGGTCTATACGAGCAGTACGTC.

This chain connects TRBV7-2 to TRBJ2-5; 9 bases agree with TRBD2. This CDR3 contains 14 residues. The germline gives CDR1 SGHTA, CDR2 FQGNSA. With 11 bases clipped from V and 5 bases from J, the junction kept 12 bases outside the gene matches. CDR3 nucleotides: TGTGCCTCGGGGCGCGGGGGGGGTCAGGAGACCCAGTACTTC. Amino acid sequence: CASGRGGGQETQYF.

As DNA, the CDR3 is TGTGCCACCAGTGATTTGTACGAACACGGTAATGAGCAGTTCTTC. Translating gives CATSDLYEHGNEQFF. The rearrangement links TRBV24-1 to TRBJ2-1, with no clear D. CDR1 KGHDR and CDR2 SFDVKD come from the germline V gene. Trimming took 0 bases from V and 7 from J, leaving 12 bases between them. The CDR3 sequence is 15 residues long.

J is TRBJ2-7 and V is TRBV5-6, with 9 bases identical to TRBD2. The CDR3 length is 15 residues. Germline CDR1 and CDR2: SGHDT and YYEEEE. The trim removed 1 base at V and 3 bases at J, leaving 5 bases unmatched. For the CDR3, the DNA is TGTGCCAGCAGCTTGCTAGCGGGGACCGTCTACGAGCAGTACTTC. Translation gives CASSLLAGTVYEQYF.

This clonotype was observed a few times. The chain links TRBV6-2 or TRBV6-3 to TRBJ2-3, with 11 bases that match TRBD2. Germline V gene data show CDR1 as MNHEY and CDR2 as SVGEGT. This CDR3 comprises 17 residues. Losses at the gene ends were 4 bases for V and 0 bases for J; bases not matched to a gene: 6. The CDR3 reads CASSSPLAGDSTDTQYF. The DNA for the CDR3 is TGTGCCAGCAGTTCCCCACTAGCGGGGGATAGCACAGATACGCAGTATTTT.

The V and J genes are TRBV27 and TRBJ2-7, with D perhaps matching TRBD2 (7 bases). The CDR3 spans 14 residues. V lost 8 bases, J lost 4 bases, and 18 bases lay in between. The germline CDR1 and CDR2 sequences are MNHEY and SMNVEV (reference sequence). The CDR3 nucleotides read TGTGCCAGCCGGGTAGGGGGGGGCTCTTACGAGCAGTACTTC. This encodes CASRVGGGSYEQYF.

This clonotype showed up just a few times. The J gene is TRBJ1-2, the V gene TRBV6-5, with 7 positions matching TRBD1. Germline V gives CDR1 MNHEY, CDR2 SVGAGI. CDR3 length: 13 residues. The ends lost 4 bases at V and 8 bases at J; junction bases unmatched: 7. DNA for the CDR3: TGTGCCAGCAGTTCCGCAGGGGGGAGAGGCTACACCTTC. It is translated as CASSSAGGRGYTF.

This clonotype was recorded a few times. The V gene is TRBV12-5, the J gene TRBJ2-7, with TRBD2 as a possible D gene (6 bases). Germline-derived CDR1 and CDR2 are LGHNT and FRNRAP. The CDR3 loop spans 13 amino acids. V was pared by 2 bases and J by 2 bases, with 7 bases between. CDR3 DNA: TGTGCTAGTGGTTTGCGGGGGACCTACGAGCAGTACTTC. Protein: CASGLRGTYEQYF.